This entry lists 32 T cell receptor beta chains sequenced from one sample in a study of T cell changes during pregnancy in multiple sclerosis. The data were produced by immunoSEQ multiplex PCR, yet TCRdb's version contains in-frame clones alone and is incomplete. The sample holds fewer than 50,000 clones, 91% seen once. This specimen consisted of CD8+ T cells from peripheral blood mononuclear cells, obtained after pregnancy. The receptors shown here come from a female donor with multiple sclerosis, enrolled in a pregnancy study.

The chain recombines TRBV15 with TRBJ2-7; TRBD1 agrees at 8 bases. V dropped 2 bases and J dropped 1; count of bases not matched to a gene: 10. Germline lookup yields CDR1 LNHNV and CDR2 YYDKDF (reference sequence). The CDR3 loop spans 17 amino acids. The CDR3 loop is CATSRPMGRQGSYEQYF. DNA of the CDR3: TGTGCCACCAGCAGACCGATGGGCCGACAGGGGTCCTACGAGCAGTACTTC.

Details on this clone: The sample contains more than one DNA sequence encoding this CDR3. The V and J genes are TRBV9 and TRBJ1-1; weak D call: TRBD1 (5 bases). V lost 2 bases and J lost 4, with 12 bases in between. CDR3 length: 14 amino acids. The germline V gene encodes CDR1 SGDLS and CDR2 YYNGEE. The CDR3: CASSVEGSGTEAFF. The CDR3 bases are TGTGCCAGCAGCGTGGAGGGGAGTGGCACTGAAGCTTTCTTT.

V usage is TRBV19 and J usage is TRBJ2-1; the D is unclear. This CDR3 comprises 14 residues. V was clipped by 5 bases and J by 3 bases, with 11 bases between them. From germline, CDR1 is LNHDA and CDR2 SQIVND (reference sequence). This chain's CDR3 is CASSAYGVYNEQFF. The CDR3 DNA reads as TGTGCCAGTAGTGCCTACGGTGTCTACAATGAGCAGTTCTTC.

The chain employs TRBV7-2 and TRBJ1-2; the D gene is possibly TRBD1 (5 bases). Trimming stripped 6 bases from V and 7 bases from J, with 18 bases between. The CDR3 is 14 residues long. Germline V CDR1 and CDR2: SGHTA, FQGNSA. The CDR3 bases are TGTGCCAGCAGACTATCCATGGGGCGCGGTGGCTACACCTTC. This gives the protein CASRLSMGRGGYTF.

The chain is built from TRBV4-2 and TRBJ1-2; the D gene is possibly TRBD1 (5 bases). This CDR3 spans 13 amino acids. Germline loops: CDR1 LGHNA, CDR2 YNFKEQ. The ends were cut back, 1 base at V and 6 bases at J, with 9 bases in the middle. CDR3 sequence: CASSQGAGNGYTF. The CDR3 bases are TGTGCCAGCAGCCAAGGGGCAGGGAATGGCTACACCTTC.

The chain employs TRBV27 and TRBJ2-1; the D gene is possibly TRBD2 (6 bases). Germline V gives CDR1 MNHEY, CDR2 SMNVEV (reference sequence). There are 16 residues in the CDR3. V lost 5 bases and J 2 bases, leaving 16 bases between the germline ends. The CDR3 nucleotides are TGTGCCAGCAGTCCCTCGGGGGACTCTGCCTACAATGAGCAGTTCTTC. Translation gives CASSPSGDSAYNEQFF.

The rearrangement joins TRBV2 to TRBJ2-7, with D tentatively TRBD1 (6 bases). Trimming left V 9 bases short and J 3 bases short, with 12 bases between. The CDR3 has 12 residues. CDR1 and CDR2 from the germline V gene are SNHLY and FYNNEI. The CDR3 loop reads CASHEGDYEQYF. CDR3 DNA sequence: TGTGCCAGTCACGAGGGGGACTACGAGCAGTACTTC.

The V call is TRBV19, the J call TRBJ2-7; 10 nucleotides align to TRBD1. This CDR3 has 15 residues. V lost 3 bases to trimming and J lost 3 bases; unmatched junction nucleotides: 5. CDR1 and CDR2 from the germline V gene are LNHDA and SQIVND (reference sequence). The DNA for the CDR3 is TGTGCCAGTAGTATCGGGACAGGGGATGGCTACGAGCAGTACTTC. Translating gives CASSIGTGDGYEQYF.

The chain joins TRBV19 to TRBJ1-1; possibly TRBD1 for D (5 bases). Germline assignment: CDR1 LNHDA and CDR2 SQIVND (reference sequence). Trimming pared 5 bases from V and 8 bases from J, leaving 12 bases between. The length of the CDR3 is 12 residues. The CDR3 region has the DNA TGTGCCAGTAGTCCAGGGCGAGTGGAAGCTTTCTTT. Its protein is CASSPGRVEAFF.

V and J are TRBV7-9 and TRBJ2-5; 7 nucleotides match TRBD1. Gene TRBJ2-7 matches the end of the DNA better, so the J call may be wrong. The CDR3 consists of 15 residues. Germline CDR1 reads SEHNR; CDR2 reads FQNEAQ (reference sequence). This chain's CDR3 is CASSSSQGVTYEQYF. DNA for the CDR3: TGTGCCAGCAGCTCCTCCCAGGGGGTGACCTACGAGCAGTACTTC.

V gene TRBV9 combines with J gene TRBJ2-1, with 13 bases matching TRBD2. Germline CDR1 and CDR2: SGDLS and YYNGEE. V lost 3 bases and J lost 14; bases outside the gene matches: 11. This CDR3 comprises 15 residues. The CDR3 loop reads CASSETSGGRAEEFF. The CDR3 nucleotides read TGTGCCAGCAGCGAGACTAGCGGGGGGCGCGCGGAGGAGTTCTTC.

The chain carries TRBV5-5 and TRBJ2-7, with a tentative D call TRBD2 (6 bases). The CDR3 sequence is 15 residues long. Trimming took off 2 bases at V and 2 bases at J, with 14 bases between the two ends. Germline V gene sequence: CDR1 SGHKS, CDR2 YYEKEE (reference sequence). CDR3 residues: CASSFTRESAYEQYF. For the CDR3, the DNA is TGTGCCAGCAGCTTTACGCGGGAAAGTGCCTACGAGCAGTACTTC.

V gene TRBV21-1 combines with J gene TRBJ2-3; the D call of TRBD2 is as the table states it, not checked on the DNA. TRBV21-1 is marked as a pseudogene. The CDR3 has 17 amino acids. CDR3 amino acids: CASSVRPLGINTDTQYF. Written as DNA, the CDR3 is TGTGCCAGCAGCGTCCGACCCCTCGGGATTAACACAGATACGCAGTATTTT.

V is TRBV6-4 and J is TRBJ2-3, with TRBD1 identical over 9 bases. The J segment lost 4 bases and the V segment lost 3 bases, leaving 5 bases of the junction unmatched. Germline V gives CDR1 MRHNA, CDR2 SNTAGT. The CDR3 spans 15 residues. In DNA, the CDR3 is TGTGCCAGCAGTGAGGCGGGACAGGGATCAGATACGCAGTATTTT. Its protein is CASSEAGQGSDTQYF.

This chain uses TRBV7-8 with TRBJ2-3, with 9 bases lining up with TRBD1. CDR1 is SGHVS, CDR2 FQNEAQ, per germline. After removal of 6 bases from V and 4 bases from J, the junction contained 8 bases not matched to a gene. This CDR3 has 15 amino acids. The CDR3: CASRPGQGGADTQYF. The DNA for the CDR3 is TGTGCCAGCAGACCGGGACAGGGTGGAGCAGATACGCAGTATTTT.

V gene TRBV9 combines with J gene TRBJ1-2, with TRBD1 matching over 8 bases. The junction had 10 bases not matched to a gene; V was cut back by 4 bases and J by 5 bases. Germline V lookup: CDR1 SGDLS, CDR2 YYNGEE. The CDR3 has 15 amino acids. CDR3 region: CASSPYGQGRYGYTF. DNA of the CDR3: TGTGCCAGCAGCCCATATGGACAGGGAAGGTATGGCTACACCTTC.

The chain is built from TRBV11-2 and TRBJ2-3, with 8 positions matching TRBD2. This CDR3 has 17 amino acids. V gave up 0 bases and J gave up 6 bases; unmatched junction bases: 11. Germline CDR1 is SGHAT and CDR2 is FQNNGV. CDR3 in amino acids: CASSLDIWRGDWDTQYF. CDR3 DNA sequence: TGTGCCAGCAGCTTAGATATTTGGCGGGGGGACTGGGATACGCAGTATTTT.

V usage is TRBV7-9 and J usage is TRBJ1-1, with 10 bases matching TRBD1. CDR1 and CDR2 (germline): SEHNR, FQNEAQ (reference sequence). The CDR3 has 15 residues. Unmatched junction bases numbered 7, after V lost 5 bases and J lost 4 bases. The CDR3 is CASSNPTGGGTEAFF. As DNA, the CDR3 is TGTGCCAGCAGCAATCCGACAGGGGGCGGCACTGAAGCTTTCTTT.

The gene calls are TRBV5-4 and TRBJ2-7; D ambiguous. Germline V CDR1 and CDR2: SGHNT, YYREEE (reference sequence). V was clipped by 0 bases and J by 6 bases, with 13 bases between them. The CDR3 spans 14 residues. DNA for the CDR3: TGTGCCAGCAGCTTGGGAGAGTCGGGTCCCGAGCAGTACTTC. Encoded protein: CASSLGESGPEQYF.

This chain joins TRBV5-6 and TRBJ2-2; TRBD2 matches at 14 bases. The CDR3 is 19 residues long. Trimming removed 4 bases from V and 2 bases from J; junction bases left unmatched: 10. Germline-derived CDR1 and CDR2 are SGHDT and YYEEEE. The CDR3 DNA follows: TGTGCCAGCAGCCCGATGGTCGGACTAGCGGGGGGAAACACCGGGGAGCTGTTTTTT. Amino acids: CASSPMVGLAGGNTGELFF.

The rearrangement uses TRBV4-1 and TRBJ2-3, with D unclear. Per germline, CDR1 MGHRA and CDR2 YSYEKL. This CDR3 is 14 amino acids long. The ends were cut back, 0 bases at V and 1 base at J, with 5 bases in the middle. CDR3 sequence reads: CASSQDAGTDTQYF. DNA of the CDR3: TGCGCCAGCAGCCAAGACGCGGGCACAGATACGCAGTATTTT.

The V call is TRBV7-2, the J call TRBJ2-3; 8 nucleotides agree with TRBD2. The CDR3 runs 15 residues. Germline CDR1 is SGHTA and CDR2 is FQGNSA. Trimming took 11 bases from V and 4 from J; bases not matched to a gene: 14. CDR3 in DNA: TGTGCCGACTCTGTTATAGCGGGGTTAGCAGATACGCAGTATTTT. Amino acid sequence: CADSVIAGLADTQYF.

J is TRBJ1-2 and V is TRBV19; no clear D gene. Looked up from germline, CDR1 is LNHDA and CDR2 is SQIVND (reference sequence). V shed 10 bases and J shed 4 bases, with 7 bases lying between them. CDR3 length equals 10 residues. The CDR3: CATESYGYTF. CDR3 in DNA: TGTGCCACGGAGAGCTATGGCTACACCTTC.

The V and J genes are TRBV27 and TRBJ2-3; 7 bases are a match to TRBD1. V lost 9 bases, J lost 2 bases, and 14 bases stayed unmatched. This CDR3 spans 16 amino acids. Germline values: CDR1 MNHEY, CDR2 SMNVEV (reference sequence). CDR3 nucleotide sequence: TGTGCCAGTGCATGGATCGGACAGGCGTACACAGATACGCAGTATTTT. Protein sequence: CASAWIGQAYTDTQYF.

The chain combines TRBV6-1 with TRBJ1-4; weak D call: TRBD1 (5 bases). The CDR3 is 15 residues long. The V and J ends lost 3 bases and 4 bases respectively, with 12 bases between them. In germline, CDR1 is MNHNS, CDR2 SASEGT. The CDR3 region is CASSEADSYNEKLFF. The CDR3 bases are TGTGCCAGCAGTGAGGCTGACAGTTATAATGAAAAACTGTTTTTT.

A few counts support this clone. This chain links TRBV11-2 with TRBJ1-1, with D possibly TRBD1 on 6 matching bases. V shed 0 bases and J shed 6 bases, with 11 bases lying between them. The CDR3 runs to 14 residues. Germline CDR1 is SGHAT and CDR2 is FQNNGV. The chain's CDR3 is CASSLDPPGAEAFF. In nucleotides, the CDR3 is TGTGCCAGCAGCTTAGACCCCCCAGGGGCTGAAGCTTTCTTT.

This chain joins TRBV7-9 and TRBJ2-3; TRBD2 aligns across 9 bases. This CDR3 contains 15 residues. The ends lost 7 bases at V and 0 bases at J; junction bases unmatched: 5. Germline loops: CDR1 SEHNR, CDR2 FQNEAQ (reference sequence). The CDR3 reads CASIPSGVSTDTQYF. Here the CDR3 DNA reads TGTGCCAGCATCCCTAGCGGGGTTAGCACAGATACGCAGTATTTT.

V is TRBV27 and J is TRBJ2-7; D is possibly TRBD1 (5 bases). Looked up from germline, CDR1 is MNHEY and CDR2 is SMNVEV (reference sequence). With 5 bases removed from V and 5 bases from J, the gap between germline ends came to 7 bases. The CDR3 runs 11 residues. As DNA, the CDR3 is TGTGCCAGCAGTGCAGGGAACGAGCAGTACTTC. This translates into CASSAGNEQYF.

V usage is TRBV13 and J usage is TRBJ2-6, with 8 bases fitting TRBD1. CDR3 length equals 18 residues. Per germline, CDR1 PRHDT and CDR2 FYEKMQ (reference sequence). With 0 bases clipped from V and 2 bases from J, the junction kept 6 bases outside the gene matches. CDR3 DNA: TGTGCCAGCAGCTTAGGCAGGGGGCGGTTTCCTGGGGCCAACGTCCTGACTTTC. Its protein is CASSLGRGRFPGANVLTF.

The chain carries TRBV4-1 and TRBJ1-5, with D maybe TRBD1 (5 bases). Germline V lookup: CDR1 MGHRA, CDR2 YSYEKL. This CDR3 is built from 17 residues. Trimming pared 4 bases from V and 0 bases from J, leaving 16 bases between. The CDR3 sequence is CASSPLGGADSNQPQHF. CDR3 DNA: TGCGCCAGCAGCCCCCTAGGAGGGGCAGATAGCAATCAGCCCCAGCATTTT.

This chain links TRBV6-5 with TRBJ2-1, with D perhaps matching TRBD2 (6 bases). Trimming removed 2 bases from V and 7 bases from J, with 9 bases in between. The CDR3 totals 13 residues. CDR1 and CDR2 from the germline V gene are MNHEY and SVGAGI. The CDR3 region has the DNA TGTGCCAGCAGTTACCCGGGGGTAAATGAGCAGTTCTTC. Protein: CASSYPGVNEQFF.

This chain uses TRBV4-1 with TRBJ2-1; 11 positions agree with TRBD2. The CDR3 totals 17 residues. Unmatched junction bases numbered 9, after V lost 0 bases and J lost 8 bases. The germline gives CDR1 MGHRA, CDR2 YSYEKL. CDR3 DNA: TGCGCCAGCAGCCAAGATAGTCTAGCGGGGGGACAAGATGAGCAGTTCTTC. This codes for CASSQDSLAGGQDEQFF.